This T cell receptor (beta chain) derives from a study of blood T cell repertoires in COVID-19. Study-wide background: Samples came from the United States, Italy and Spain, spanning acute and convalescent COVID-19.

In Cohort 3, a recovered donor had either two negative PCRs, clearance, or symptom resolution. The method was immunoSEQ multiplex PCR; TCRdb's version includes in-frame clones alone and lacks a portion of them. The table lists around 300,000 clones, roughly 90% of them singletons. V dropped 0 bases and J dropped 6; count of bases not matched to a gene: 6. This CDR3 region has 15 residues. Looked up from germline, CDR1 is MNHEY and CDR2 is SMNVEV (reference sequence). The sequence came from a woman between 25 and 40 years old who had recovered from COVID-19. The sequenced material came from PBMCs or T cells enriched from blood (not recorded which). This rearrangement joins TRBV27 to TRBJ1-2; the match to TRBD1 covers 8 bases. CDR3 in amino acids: CASSLSPRGQDGYTF. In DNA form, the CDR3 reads TGTGCCAGCAGTTTATCCCCCCGGGGACAGGATGGCTACACCTTC.